The present T cell receptor beta chain was sequenced within a study of shared T cell receptors in the human thymus. Germline assignment: CDR1 MNHEY and CDR2 SMNVEV (reference sequence). The CDR3 spans 16 residues. The V and J ends lost 3 bases and 5 bases, in that order; junction bases with no gene match: 12. Produced via immunoSEQ multiplex PCR; TCRdb's table is partial and in-frame only. The data contain some 660,000 clones, about 89% of them seen just once; the ten biggest clones take up just under 0.0095%. In addition, the sample was reused for a study of human thymus T cells. As that study records: Donors were healthy Finnish babies undergoing corrective operations for congenital heart defects. Thymic resections from corrective heart surgery supplied the tissue. Related research described strongly overlapping thymic repertoires in unrelated people.

This clonotype was sampled from a boy under two years old with a congenital heart defect. This rearrangement joins TRBV27 to TRBJ2-7; TRBD1 agrees at 8 bases. The sample was thymocytes. As DNA, the CDR3 is TGTGCCAGCAGTTTTAGCCCACCTGACAGGGGCAACGAGCAGTACTTC. It specifies CASSFSPPDRGNEQYF.